The rows below give T cell receptor beta chains drawn from one sample of a study of blood T cell repertoires in COVID-19. Assay used: immunoSEQ multiplex PCR; TCRdb lists only in-frame clones, some missing. This repertoire shows 150,000 to 200,000 clones, more than 75% found once; its top ten account for roughly 5.7%. Sequencing input: peripheral blood. These receptors were taken from a woman aged 40-49 years with COVID-19, enrolled during active disease. CDR3s include the opening cysteine and the closing phenylalanine or tryptophan. Each record gives: clone size, V gene, D gene, J gene, CDR3 DNA, CDR3 protein. The D gene is left open where the match is weak. Clone size is shown for a subset of rows, as once, few, many or a class of expanded clone.

size: NA; V: TRBV4-3; D: NA; J: TRBJ1-2; DNA: TGCGCCAGCAGTCAGGGGCCAAGGTGGTACGGCGATGAGGATACGGGCGGCTACACCTTC; CDR3: CASSQGPRWYGDEDTGGYTF
size: once; V: TRBV19; D: NA; J: TRBJ2-4; DNA: TGTGCCAGTAGTATAGGGGGCTCCAAAAACATTCAGTACTTC; CDR3: CASSIGGSKNIQYF
size: NA; V: TRBV5-4; D: NA; J: TRBJ1-1; DNA: TGTGCCAGCAGCTTCGGGGATTCTGAAGCTTTCTTT; CDR3: CASSFGDSEAFF
size: NA; V: TRBV25-1; D: TRBD1; J: TRBJ1-3; DNA: TGTGCCAGCAGTGGGTTCCACAGGGGATTTGCTGGAAACACCATATATTTT; CDR3: CASSGFHRGFAGNTIYF
size: NA; V: TRBV20-1; D: NA; J: TRBJ1-2; DNA: TGCAGTGCTAGAGAAATAAGCTACACCTTC; CDR3: CSAREISYTF
size: NA; V: TRBV12-3/TRBV12-4; D: NA; J: TRBJ2-7; DNA: TGTGCCAGCAGTTTAGACAGTAAAACGGTGCAGTACTTC; CDR3: CASSLDSKTVQYF
size: NA; V: TRBV5-4; D: NA; J: TRBJ2-7; DNA: TGTGCCAGCAGCCCCTTGGGCGGGCAAAGCTCCTACGAGCAGTACTTC; CDR3: CASSPLGGQSSYEQYF
size: NA; V: TRBV9; D: TRBD2; J: TRBJ2-7; DNA: TGTGCCAGCAGCCCTTATGGGAGGGGAGTCTCCTACGAGCAGTACTTC; CDR3: CASSPYGRGVSYEQYF
size: NA; V: TRBV19; D: NA; J: TRBJ1-5; DNA: TGTGCCGGACAGACGGGGCCAAATCAGCCCCAGCATTTT; CDR3: CAGQTGPNQPQHF
size: NA; V: TRBV12-5; D: NA; J: TRBJ1-1; DNA: TGTGCTAGTGGTTTGGGACAGCCGAACACTGAAGCTTTCTTT; CDR3: CASGLGQPNTEAFF
size: NA; V: TRBV4-1; D: NA; J: TRBJ2-2; DNA: TGCGCCAGCAGCCAAGCTCCCAGGGGTAGGCCCGGGGAGCTGTTTTTT; CDR3: CASSQAPRGRPGELFF
size: NA; V: TRBV29-1; D: TRBD1; J: TRBJ1-4; DNA: TGCAGCGTTAAGGCAGGGGGAACTAATGAAAAACTGTTTTTT; CDR3: CSVKAGGTNEKLFF
size: NA; V: TRBV12-3/TRBV12-4; D: NA; J: TRBJ2-5; DNA: TGTGCCAGCAGTTTAGGCAGCCAAGAGACCCAGTACTTC; CDR3: CASSLGSQETQYF
size: NA; V: TRBV5-1; D: NA; J: TRBJ1-6; DNA: TGCGCCAGCAGCTTGTCTGAAGACAGAGGCAATTCACCCCTCCACTTT; CDR3: CASSLSEDRGNSPLHF